This T cell receptor beta chain was sequenced in a study of blood T cells in healthy people across ages. Broader study findings: Diversity estimates drawn from one million T cells were deemed underestimates. No one knew whether donors had CMV, which possibly confounded expanded clonotype changes.

CDR1 is SGHAT, CDR2 FQNNGV, per germline. The CDR3 is 13 residues long. V dropped 10 bases and J dropped 0 bases, with 12 bases sitting between them. It was with a sample-barcoded 5' primer and a J-beta primer mix that a second PCR of about 7 to 12 cycles was run. Through a template-switch adaptor with 12 random nucleotides, each cDNA molecule received a tag. TCRdb used MiXCR to reprocess the 5' RACE reads, holding one entry per CDR3 protein. The repertoire holds some 1.8 million distinct CDR3 sequences, with 35% to 50% as singletons. Points on this clonotype: Its antigen is undetermined.

This sequence joins TRBV11-2 and TRBJ1-1; unclear D gene. The origin of this receptor is a human donor in good health. Input material: blood. The CDR3 spells CATLGNLNTEAFF. In DNA, the CDR3 is TGTGCCACCCTGGGGAACCTGAACACTGAAGCTTTCTTT.